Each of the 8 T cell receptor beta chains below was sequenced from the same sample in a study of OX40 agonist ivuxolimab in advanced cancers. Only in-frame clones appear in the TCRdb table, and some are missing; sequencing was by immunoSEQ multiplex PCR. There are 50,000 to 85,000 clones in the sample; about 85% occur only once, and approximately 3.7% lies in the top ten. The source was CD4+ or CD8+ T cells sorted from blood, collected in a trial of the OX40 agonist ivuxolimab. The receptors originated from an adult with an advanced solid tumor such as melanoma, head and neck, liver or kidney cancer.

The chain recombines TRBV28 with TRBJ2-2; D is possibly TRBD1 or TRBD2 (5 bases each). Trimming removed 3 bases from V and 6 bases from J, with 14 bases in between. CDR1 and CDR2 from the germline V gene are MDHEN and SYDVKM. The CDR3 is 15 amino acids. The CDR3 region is CASSLWGNKAGELFF. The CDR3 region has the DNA TGTGCCAGCAGTTTGTGGGGGAATAAGGCCGGGGAGCTGTTTTTT.

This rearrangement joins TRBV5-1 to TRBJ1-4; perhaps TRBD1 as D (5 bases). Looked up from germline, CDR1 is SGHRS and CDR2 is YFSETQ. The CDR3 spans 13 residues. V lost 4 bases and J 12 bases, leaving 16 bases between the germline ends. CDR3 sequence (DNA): TGCGCCAGCAGCACGGTCTTTTCGGGGGAACTGTTTTTT. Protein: CASSTVFSGELFF. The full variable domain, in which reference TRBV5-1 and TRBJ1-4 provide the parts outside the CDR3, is KAGVTQTPRYLIKTRGQQVTLSCSPISGHRSVSWYQQTPGQGLQFLFEYFSETQRNKGNFPGRFSGRQFSNSRSEMNVSTLELGDSALYLCASSTVFSGELFFGSGTQLSVL.

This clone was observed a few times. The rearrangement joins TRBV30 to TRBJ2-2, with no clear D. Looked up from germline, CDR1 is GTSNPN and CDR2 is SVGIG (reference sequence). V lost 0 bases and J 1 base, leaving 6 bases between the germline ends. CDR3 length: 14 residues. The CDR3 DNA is TGTGCCTGGAGTGTGAACAGGAACACCGGGGAGCTGTTTTTT. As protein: CAWSVNRNTGELFF.

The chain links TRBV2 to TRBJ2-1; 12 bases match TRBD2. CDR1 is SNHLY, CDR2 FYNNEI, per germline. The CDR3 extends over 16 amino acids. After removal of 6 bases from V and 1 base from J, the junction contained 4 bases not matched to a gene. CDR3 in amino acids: CASRASGRGSYNEQFF. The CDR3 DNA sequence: TGTGCCAGCAGGGCTAGCGGGAGGGGATCCTACAATGAGCAGTTCTTC.

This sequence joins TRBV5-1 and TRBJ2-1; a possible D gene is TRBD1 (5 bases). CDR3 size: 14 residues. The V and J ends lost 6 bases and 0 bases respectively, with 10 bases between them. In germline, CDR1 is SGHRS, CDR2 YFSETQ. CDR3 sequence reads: CASKGKVSYNEQFF. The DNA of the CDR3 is TGCGCCAGCAAGGGGAAGGTCTCCTACAATGAGCAGTTCTTC.

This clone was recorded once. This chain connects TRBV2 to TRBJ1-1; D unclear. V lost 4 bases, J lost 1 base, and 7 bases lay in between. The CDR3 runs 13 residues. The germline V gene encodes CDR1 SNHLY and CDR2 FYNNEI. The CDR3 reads CASSGEGNTEAFF. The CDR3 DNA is TGTGCCAGCAGTGGTGAGGGGAACACTGAAGCTTTCTTT.

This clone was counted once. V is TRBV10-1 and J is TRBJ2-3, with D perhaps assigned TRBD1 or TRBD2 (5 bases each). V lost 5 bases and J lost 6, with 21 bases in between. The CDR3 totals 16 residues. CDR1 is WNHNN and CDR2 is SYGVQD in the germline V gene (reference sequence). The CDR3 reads CASSPVPGRAGDTQYF. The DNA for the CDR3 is TGCGCCAGCAGTCCCGTTCCAGGGCGGGCTGGGGATACGCAGTATTTT.

The CDR3 protein is CASSIKTGTGGSDTQYF. The CDR3 DNA follows: TGTGCCAGCAGCATCAAAACCGGGACAGGGGGATCAGATACGCAGTATTTT. The V and J genes are TRBV7-3 and TRBJ2-3; 11 nucleotides agree with TRBD1. The J segment lost 4 bases and the V segment lost 5 bases, leaving 11 bases of the junction unmatched. There are 17 residues in the CDR3. Germline V gene data show CDR1 as SGHTA and CDR2 as FQGTGA.